This TCR beta chain was sequenced for a study of T-cell memory formation after mild COVID-19. The CDR3 is 15 amino acids. The V gene's germline CDR1 is SGHTA and CDR2 FQGNSA. V dropped 5 bases and J dropped 0 bases, with 12 bases sitting between them. TCRdb redid the calling of the 5' RACE reads with MiXCR, one entry per CDR3 protein. Among approximately 180,000 distinct CDR3 sequences listed, approximately 16% were seen once. The chain links TRBV7-2 to TRBJ2-3; D is uncertain. The sample comprised PBMCs or a T cell subset sorted from them (not recorded which). The sequence was obtained from an adult woman who had mild COVID-19 (a few samples of this study predate the infection). Cell type and time point are not known. For the CDR3, the DNA is TGTGCCAGCAGCACCCAAAGAGCTAGCACAGATACGCAGTATTTT. It encodes CASSTQRASTDTQYF.